This T cell receptor (beta chain) was sequenced for a study of blood T cell repertoires in COVID-19. On this clone itself: This CDR3 is also generated by other DNA sequences in the sample.

Profiled with immunoSEQ multiplex PCR; TCRdb holds only in-frame clones, not every one. This repertoire shows a few hundred thousand clones, roughly 84% found once; its top ten account for 5.5% to 7.5%. This CDR3 contains 14 residues. The V gene's germline CDR1 is ENHRY and CDR2 SYGVKD. V was pared by 3 bases and J by 0 bases, with 6 bases between. V usage is TRBV10-3 and J usage is TRBJ1-3; D call uncertain. This receptor was obtained from a woman between 35 and 50 years old who had recovered from COVID-19. The sample taken for sequencing was PBMCs or T cells enriched from blood (not recorded which). The CDR3 here is CAISDRSSGNTIYF. CDR3 DNA sequence: TGTGCCATCAGTGACCGGAGCTCTGGAAACACCATATATTTT.